The source of this TCR beta chain is a study of CD8+ T cells in alopecia areata. Study results and limitations: Against the mouse data, patients shared TCRs less clearly, possibly for HLA reasons. An increase in clonality over normal scalp was evident in lesional scalp, especially alopecia totalis/universalis. For baseline CD8+ expansion, any link to response stays uncertain with one nonresponder. Numerous expanded lesional clones remained in scalp and blood during tofacitinib.

This clone has just one count. The antigen is not known. The treatment is: oral pan-JAK inhibitor, 5-10 mg twice daily. Between the trimmed V and J ends, which lost 6 bases and 6 bases, there was a span of 19 bases. Germline V gene data show CDR1 as MNHEY and CDR2 as SVGAGI. CDR3 length: 15 amino acids. cDNA prepared by RNA extraction and subsequent reverse transcription served as the template for sequencing. The protocol was immunoSEQ multiplex PCR, while the TCRdb copy is restricted to in-frame clones and leaves out a portion. The table shows under 300,000 clones, with 60% occurring only once. The rearrangement links TRBV6-5 to TRBJ2-3; D is unclear. The receptor was derived from a human donor with alopecia areata. The sample in question was CD4+ T cells sorted from blood, obtained between weeks 51 and 54, from a patient treated with tofacitinib. The CDR3 sequence: CASRSLYSATDTQYF. The CDR3 DNA sequence: TGTGCCAGCAGGTCCCTCTACTCGGCCACGGATACGCAGTATTTT.